The entry below gives a single T cell receptor (beta chain) sequence along with its context. Germline CDR1 is KGHSH and CDR2 is LQKENI. V gave up 3 bases and J gave up 5 bases, with 17 bases separating them. This CDR3 spans 16 amino acids. With a J-beta primer mix and a sample-barcoded 5' primer, a second PCR ran about 7 to 12 cycles. One entry per CDR3 protein results from TCRdb running MiXCR on the 5' RACE reads. The table lists around 790,000 distinct CDR3 sequences, around two fifths of them singletons, with roughly a fifth in the top ten. The sample belongs to a study of blood T cells in healthy people across ages.

This clonotype was obtained from a man between 60 and 75 years old in good health. The chain links TRBV18 to TRBJ2-1; D call uncertain. The specimen sequenced was blood. The CDR3 region is CASSPLGSSAHNEQFF. The CDR3 nucleotides read TGTGCCAGCTCACCTCTGGGAAGTTCCGCTCACAATGAGCAGTTCTTC. Using reference TRBV18 and TRBJ2-1 for the parts outside the CDR3, the full variable domain is NAGVMQNPRHLVRRRGQEARLRCSPMKGHSHVYWYRQLPEEGLKFMVYLQKENIIDESGMPKERFSAEFPKEGPSILRIQQVVRGDSAAYFCASSPLGSSAHNEQFFGPGTRLTVL.